This T cell receptor beta chain was captured in a study of human T cells and chemical hapten exposure. Trimming stripped 3 bases from V and 3 bases from J, with 12 bases between. The CDR3 is 14 amino acids. CDR1 SGHDN and CDR2 FVKESK come from the germline V gene. This clonotype was seen ten or more times. The study used a library that attached unique molecular identifiers to individual cDNA molecules. Original processing notes: Sample-level TCR yields exhibited a median of approximately 88,000, with a range of roughly 20,000 to 750,000. In TCRdb, the RACE reads were re-called with MiXCR into one record per CDR3 protein. What appears here as the V and J calls and clone size reflects TCRdb's work, not the paper's. The data show under 120,000 distinct CDR3 sequences, approximately 9.9% seen once. Time point meaning: patch test 1, 2 weeks after DPC sensitization. The treatment denotes: therapeutic diphenylcyclopropenone sensitization with weekly scalp DPC. Venepuncture was done earlier than the placement of each patch test.

The chain employs TRBV14 and TRBJ2-7; D is perhaps TRBD2 (6 bases). The sample in question was whole blood, obtained in connection with sensitization to the hapten diphenylcyclopropenone (DPC). The TCR was taken from a woman in her 40s with alopecia areata. Some clones in this sample may be carry-over from other donors' samples. The CDR3 here is CASSHGSGLYEQYF. The CDR3 region has the DNA TGTGCCAGCAGCCACGGGAGCGGCCTCTACGAGCAGTACTTC.